The T cell receptor (beta chain) described here comes from a study of CD4+ T cells in melanoma. Overall study results and limits: CD8+ T cell, macrophage and B cell function reportedly correlated with neoantigen-specific CD4+ T cells. In melanoma, neoantigen-specific CD4+ T cells reportedly differed in differentiation state.

Clones were read by immunoSEQ multiplex PCR, and TCRdb kept only the in-frame ones, dropping some. The profile covers about 120,000 clones, with around 93% appearing a single time and roughly 3.1% taken by the ten largest. Turning to this clone: Its antigen is as yet unknown.

Trimming removed 7 bases at V and 4 bases at J, with 11 bases between. The germline gives CDR1 DFQATT, CDR2 SNEGSKA (reference sequence). This CDR3 has 11 amino acids. This receptor was taken from a human donor with melanoma. J is TRBJ2-7 and V is TRBV20-1; no firm D call. The sequenced sample was peripheral blood. The CDR3 coding sequence is TGCAGTGGTTTTCACGGTTACGAGCAGTACTTC. Protein: CSGFHGYEQYF.